This entry lists 23 T cell receptor beta chains sequenced from one sample in a study of blood T cell repertoires in COVID-19 (dated by TCRdb to 2018 to 2020). The library was obtained by the immunoSEQ multiplex PCR assay. TCRdb stores this immuneACCESS table with in-frame sequences only. Part of the clones is absent; in the studies checked, under half of the shortfall reflects unresolved V genes, and no reason is known for the rest. The sample table records 100,000 or so clones; 70% to 90% of these occur just once. Around 20% of the sample comes from the top ten. The sample taken for sequencing was peripheral blood. Every receptor here comes from a human donor in a cohort sampled during active COVID-19.

CDR3 in amino acids: CASSLEAGFPPLHF. The CDR3 DNA reads as TGTGCCAGCAGCTTGGAGGCAGGATTTCCACCCCTCCACTTT. The chain joins TRBV5-5 to TRBJ1-6; D gene ambiguous. The CDR3 consists of 14 residues. Trimming cost V 0 bases and J 11 bases, with 12 bases left between them. CDR1 SGHKS and CDR2 YYEKEE come from the germline V gene (reference sequence).

V usage is TRBV7-9 and J usage is TRBJ2-1; D is ambiguous. With 3 bases removed from V and 4 bases from J, the gap between germline ends came to 4 bases. CDR3 length: 12 residues. Germline V gives CDR1 SEHNR, CDR2 FQNEAQ (reference sequence). The CDR3 DNA sequence: TGTGCCAGCAGCTTTCCATACAATGAGCAGTTCTTC. Amino acids: CASSFPYNEQFF.

The chain employs TRBV4-1 and TRBJ2-1; the D gene is possibly TRBD1 (5 bases). V was cut by 1 base and J by 9 bases, with 10 bases left in between. The length of the CDR3 is 13 residues. Germline V gives CDR1 MGHRA, CDR2 YSYEKL. CDR3 residues: CASSQGPRGEQFF. CDR3 nucleotide sequence: TGCGCCAGCAGCCAAGGTCCAAGGGGTGAGCAGTTCTTC.

The CDR3 loop is CASSYDRRNEKLFF. In DNA form, the CDR3 reads TGTGCCAGCAGCTATGACAGGCGTAATGAAAAACTGTTTTTT. The V gene is TRBV6-5, the J gene TRBJ1-4; D is perhaps TRBD1 (6 bases). CDR3 length: 14 residues. Germline lookup yields CDR1 MNHEY and CDR2 SVGAGI. With 6 bases removed from V and 4 bases from J, the gap between germline ends came to 12 bases.

The CDR3 loop is CASSPVGLRYEQYF. As DNA, the CDR3 is TGTGCCAGCAGTCCCGTGGGACTCCGCTACGAGCAGTACTTC. V and J are TRBV28 and TRBJ2-7; tentative D call: TRBD2 (6 bases). Trimming removed 5 bases from V and 3 bases from J, with 14 bases in between. Per the germline V gene, CDR1 is MDHEN and CDR2 is SYDVKM. There are 14 residues in the CDR3.

The V gene is TRBV9, the J gene TRBJ2-3; D might be TRBD1 (6 bases). This CDR3 is 16 amino acids long. Trimming shortened V by 3 bases and J by 2 bases, and 16 bases separated the two germline ends. Germline CDR1 SGDLS, CDR2 YYNGEE. Here the CDR3 DNA reads TGTGCCAGCAGCGGCCTGGGACACCTTTCCACAGATACGCAGTATTTT. Protein product: CASSGLGHLSTDTQYF.

The chain recombines TRBV29-1 with TRBJ2-1, with D perhaps TRBD2 (5 bases). With 6 bases removed from V and 0 bases from J, the gap between germline ends came to 24 bases. Germline lookup yields CDR1 SQVTM and CDR2 ANQGSEA. The CDR3 is made up of 18 amino acids. DNA of the CDR3: TGCAGCGTCCCTCCAGGTCGGGCGGGTCCAAGCTCCTACAATGAGCAGTTCTTC. Translating gives CSVPPGRAGPSSYNEQFF.

This clone was found a few times. The chain recombines TRBV6-5 with TRBJ2-2; 10 bases align to TRBD2. From germline, CDR1 is MNHEY and CDR2 SVGAGI. V lost 4 bases to trimming and J lost 4 bases; unmatched junction nucleotides: 3. The CDR3 is 15 residues long. The CDR3 coding sequence is TGTGCCAGCAGTTCGCTAGCGGGAGCCACCGGGGAGCTGTTTTTT. Translation: CASSSLAGATGELFF.

The CDR3 here is CASSPVFPGELFF. In nucleotides, the CDR3 is TGTGCCAGCTCACCAGTCTTTCCCGGGGAGCTGTTTTTT. This chain links TRBV18 with TRBJ2-2; D unclear. CDR1 is KGHSH, CDR2 LQKENI, per germline. The CDR3 is 13 amino acids. Trimming stripped 2 bases from V and 6 bases from J, with 7 bases between. The entire variable domain, with the rest obtained from reference TRBV18 and TRBJ2-2, is as follows: NAGVMQNPRHLVRRRGQEARLRCSPMKGHSHVYWYRQLPEEGLKFMVYLQKENIIDESGMPKERFSAEFPKEGPSILRIQQVVRGDSAAYFCASSPVFPGELFFGEGSRLTVL.

Only one count was recorded for this clone. V and J are TRBV29-1 and TRBJ2-6; D might be TRBD2 (6 bases). The CDR3 is made up of 15 amino acids. Per the germline V gene, CDR1 is SQVTM and CDR2 is ANQGSEA. V was clipped by 6 bases and J by 2 bases, with 14 bases between them. The CDR3 nucleotides read TGCAGCGTCGTCAAAGGGACTCCTGGGGCCAACGTCCTGACTTTC. Translated: CSVVKGTPGANVLTF.

The chain has TRBV10-2 and TRBJ1-3; tentatively, D is TRBD1 (5 bases). Trimming cost V 3 bases and J 7 bases, with 16 bases left between them. Germline CDR1 WSHSY, CDR2 SAAADI. This CDR3 is 15 amino acids long. CDR3: CASSDPGTPRNTIYF. CDR3 DNA: TGCGCCAGCAGTGACCCCGGGACTCCGCGCAACACCATATATTTT.

This clone was recorded a few times. This rearrangement joins TRBV7-2 to TRBJ2-7; unclear D gene. The germline V gene has CDR1 SGHTA and CDR2 FQGNSA. The V end lost 2 bases, the J end lost 3 bases, and 8 bases lay between the germline ends. The length of the CDR3 is 13 residues. CDR3 sequence (DNA): TGTGCCAGCAGCTTACCTGAACTCTACGAGCAGTACTTC. This encodes CASSLPELYEQYF.

This sequence joins TRBV4-3 and TRBJ2-7; 8 bases match TRBD1. The J segment lost 2 bases and the V segment lost 4 bases, leaving 19 bases of the junction unmatched. Germline loops: CDR1 LGHNA, CDR2 YSLEER. This CDR3 comprises 19 residues. The CDR3 spells CASSLQPPTGQGWAYEQYF. In nucleotides, the CDR3 is TGCGCCAGCAGCCTACAGCCTCCCACAGGACAGGGCTGGGCCTACGAGCAGTACTTC.

This chain joins TRBV2 and TRBJ1-2, with D possibly matching TRBD1 (5 bases). The V and J ends lost 2 bases and 12 bases respectively, with 19 bases between them. The CDR3 extends over 14 amino acids. Germline V lookup: CDR1 SNHLY, CDR2 FYNNEI. The CDR3, as DNA: TGTGCCAGCAGTGAACAGGGCAGCCGTGGGGTCCACACCTTC. Translating it yields CASSEQGSRGVHTF.

V and J are TRBV24-1 and TRBJ2-5; TRBD1 is a possible D gene (5 bases). The CDR3 contains 15 residues. The germline CDR1 and CDR2 sequences are KGHDR and SFDVKD. V gave up 0 bases and J gave up 0 bases, with 7 bases separating them. The chain's CDR3 is CATSDLGANQETQYF. CDR3 DNA sequence: TGTGCCACCAGTGATTTGGGGGCCAACCAAGAGACCCAGTACTTC.

The rearrangement links TRBV28 to TRBJ2-1, with 14 bases aligning to TRBD2. The CDR3 totals 20 residues. CDR1 is MDHEN, CDR2 SYDVKM, per germline. The V and J ends lost 4 bases and 3 bases, in that order; junction bases with no gene match: 14. CDR3 DNA sequence: TGTGCCAGCAGTTCCTCCTTTGGGACTAGCGGGAGTGGGGGCTACAATGAGCAGTTCTTC. It encodes CASSSSFGTSGSGGYNEQFF.

V is TRBV2 and J is TRBJ1-1, with 8 bases fitting TRBD1. The CDR3 extends over 14 amino acids. V gave up 6 bases and J gave up 5 bases; unmatched junction bases: 8. The V gene's germline CDR1 is SNHLY and CDR2 FYNNEI. The CDR3 region has the DNA TGTGCCAGCAGGAGGACAGGGAGGAGTACTGAAGCTTTCTTT. This translates into CASRRTGRSTEAFF. The full variable domain, in which reference TRBV2 and TRBJ1-1 provide the parts outside the CDR3, is EPEVTQTPSHQVTQMGQEVILRCVPISNHLYFYWYRQILGQKVEFLVSFYNNEISEKSEIFDDQFSVERPDGSNFTLKIRSTKLEDSAMYFCASRRTGRSTEAFFGQGTRLTVV.

This chain uses TRBV3-1 (or the pseudogene TRBV3-2) with TRBJ2-1; 9 bases line up with TRBD2. Trimming removed 4 bases from V and 5 bases from J; junction bases left unmatched: 6. The CDR3 has 15 residues. Looked up from germline, CDR1 is LGHDT and CDR2 is YNNKEL (reference sequence). DNA of the CDR3: TGTGCCAGCAGCCGTGCGGGAGGGAGAAACAATGAGCAGTTCTTC. Its translation is CASSRAGGRNNEQFF.

This chain links TRBV5-4 with TRBJ2-7; the match to TRBD1 covers 9 bases. Germline V gene data show CDR1 as SGHNT and CDR2 as YYREEE (reference sequence). CDR3 size: 16 residues. With V trimmed by 4 bases and J by 5 bases, 13 bases remained unmatched. For the CDR3, the DNA is TGTGCCAGCAGCCCGACGGTGACAGGGGGGGGCGACGAGCAGTACTTC. This encodes CASSPTVTGGGDEQYF. Full variable domain (missing parts from reference TRBV5-4 and TRBJ2-7): ETGVTQSPTHLIKTRGQQVTLRCSSQSGHNTVSWYQQALGQGPQFIFQYYREEENGRGNFPPRFSGLQFPNYSSELNVNALELDDSALYLCASSPTVTGGGDEQYFGPGTRLTVT.

This chain connects TRBV28 to TRBJ2-5; 7 bases are a match to TRBD2. This CDR3 is 15 amino acids long. The germline V gene has CDR1 MDHEN and CDR2 SYDVKM. The V and J ends lost 5 bases and 5 bases, in that order; junction bases with no gene match: 11. The CDR3 loop is CASSDPGGGRETQYF. CDR3 nucleotide sequence: TGTGCCAGCAGTGATCCTGGCGGGGGAAGGGAGACCCAGTACTTC.

This clone was seen only a few times. J is TRBJ2-1 and V is TRBV9; possibly TRBD2 for D (6 bases). This CDR3 has 15 residues. Germline V gene lookup returns CDR1 SGDLS and CDR2 YYNGEE. Trimming shortened V by 2 bases and J by 8 bases, and 17 bases separated the two germline ends. CDR3 residues: CASSVGGVLGDEQFF. The CDR3 region has the DNA TGTGCCAGCAGCGTCGGGGGAGTCCTAGGGGATGAGCAGTTCTTC.

The chain has TRBV6-6 and TRBJ2-7, with a tentative D call TRBD2 (5 bases). The ends were cut back, 6 bases at V and 2 bases at J, with 11 bases in the middle. The V gene's germline CDR1 is MNHNY and CDR2 SVGAGI (reference sequence). This CDR3 is 13 amino acids long. The CDR3 protein is CASRREGAYEQYF. The CDR3 DNA reads as TGTGCCAGCAGGAGGGAAGGAGCCTACGAGCAGTACTTC.

The chain carries TRBV2 and TRBJ2-1, with 8 bases identical to TRBD2. Trimming at V came to 5 bases and at J to 4 bases, leaving 7 bases not matched to a gene. Per germline, CDR1 SNHLY and CDR2 FYNNEI. CDR3 size: 15 residues. The CDR3 protein is CASSLLPGGYNEQFF. The CDR3 region has the DNA TGTGCCAGCAGTCTCTTACCGGGGGGGTACAATGAGCAGTTCTTC.